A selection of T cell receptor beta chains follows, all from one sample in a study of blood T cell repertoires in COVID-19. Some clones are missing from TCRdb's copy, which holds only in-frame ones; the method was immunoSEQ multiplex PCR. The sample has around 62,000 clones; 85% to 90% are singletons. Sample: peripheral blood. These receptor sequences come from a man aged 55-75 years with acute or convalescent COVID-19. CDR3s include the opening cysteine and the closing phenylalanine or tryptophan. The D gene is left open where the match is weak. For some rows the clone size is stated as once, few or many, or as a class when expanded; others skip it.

cdr3_aa: CASSGTDVSNTGELFF; cdr3_nt: TGTGCCAGCAGTGGGACAGACGTTTCGAACACCGGGGAGCTGTTTTTT; v_call: TRBV2; d_call: -; j_call: TRBJ2-2; clone_size: -
cdr3_aa: CASSGLTRASVVNEQFF; cdr3_nt: TGCGCCAGCAGCGGGCTGACCAGAGCTTCTGTAGTCAATGAGCAGTTCTTC; v_call: TRBV5-1; d_call: -; j_call: TRBJ2-1; clone_size: once
cdr3_aa: CASSDSQFSPLHF; cdr3_nt: TGTGCCAGCAGCGACAGTCAGTTTTCACCCCTCCACTTT; v_call: TRBV7-3; d_call: -; j_call: TRBJ1-6; clone_size: -
cdr3_aa: CAWRPRGPSNQPQHF; cdr3_nt: TGTGCCTGGAGGCCAAGGGGGCCTAGCAATCAGCCCCAGCATTTT; v_call: TRBV30; d_call: TRBD1; j_call: TRBJ1-5; clone_size: -
cdr3_aa: CASSPRLTGDAGGEKLFF; cdr3_nt: TGCGCCAGCAGCCCACGTCTGACAGGGGATGCTGGGGGTGAAAAACTGTTTTTT; v_call: TRBV5-1; d_call: TRBD1; j_call: TRBJ1-4; clone_size: -
cdr3_aa: CASSFGGGTQYF; cdr3_nt: TGTGCCAGCAGCTTCGGGGGAGGGACCCAGTACTTC; v_call: TRBV11-3; d_call: -; j_call: TRBJ2-5; clone_size: -
cdr3_aa: CASTPRREDRTSTDTQYF; cdr3_nt: TGTGCCAGTACCCCTCGACGGGAGGACCGCACAAGCACAGATACGCAGTATTTT; v_call: TRBV19; d_call: TRBD2; j_call: TRBJ2-3; clone_size: once
cdr3_aa: CASSDGGVNYGYTF; cdr3_nt: TGTGCCAGCAGCGACGGCGGAGTTAACTATGGCTACACCTTC; v_call: TRBV5-4; d_call: -; j_call: TRBJ1-2; clone_size: once
cdr3_aa: CASSLGPPGANEKLFF; cdr3_nt: TGTGCCAGCAGCTTGGGTCCCCCGGGGGCTAATGAAAAACTGTTTTTT; v_call: TRBV5-6; d_call: -; j_call: TRBJ1-4; clone_size: -
cdr3_aa: CASNRDSHNSPLHF; cdr3_nt: TGTGCCAGTAATCGGGACAGCCATAATTCACCCCTCCACTTT; v_call: TRBV19; d_call: TRBD1; j_call: TRBJ1-6; clone_size: few
cdr3_aa: CASSIKGGGREQFF; cdr3_nt: TGTGCCAGTAGTATCAAGGGAGGGGGGCGTGAGCAGTTCTTC; v_call: TRBV19; d_call: -; j_call: TRBJ2-1; clone_size: -
cdr3_aa: CASSSLQGLTEAFF; cdr3_nt: TGTGCCAGCAGCTCGCTCCAGGGGCTGACTGAAGCTTTCTTT; v_call: TRBV7-9; d_call: -; j_call: TRBJ1-1; clone_size: -
cdr3_aa: CASSLPGQNANTGELFF; cdr3_nt: TGTGCCAGCAGCTTACCAGGACAGAACGCGAACACCGGGGAGCTGTTTTTT; v_call: TRBV7-2; d_call: -; j_call: TRBJ2-2; clone_size: -
cdr3_aa: CASSWAGGNYGYTF; cdr3_nt: TGTGCCAGCAGTTGGGCCGGGGGTAACTATGGCTACACCTTC; v_call: TRBV6-2/TRBV6-3; d_call: -; j_call: TRBJ1-2; clone_size: -
cdr3_aa: CASSLQGDDTEAFF; cdr3_nt: TGTGCCAGCAGTCTCCAGGGCGATGACACTGAAGCTTTCTTT; v_call: TRBV6-5; d_call: -; j_call: TRBJ1-1; clone_size: -
cdr3_aa: CASSLNGLGQPQHF; cdr3_nt: TGTGCCAGCAGTTTAAATGGGTTGGGCCAGCCCCAGCATTTT; v_call: TRBV28; d_call: -; j_call: TRBJ1-5; clone_size: -
cdr3_aa: CASSSRQGADTDTQYF; cdr3_nt: TGTGCCAGCAGCTCTCGACAGGGGGCGGACACAGATACGCAGTATTTT; v_call: TRBV7-2; d_call: TRBD1; j_call: TRBJ2-3; clone_size: -
cdr3_aa: CASSLGYPIAEDTQYF; cdr3_nt: TGCGCCAGCAGCTTGGGCTATCCAATTGCGGAAGATACGCAGTATTTT; v_call: TRBV5-1; d_call: -; j_call: TRBJ2-3; clone_size: -
cdr3_aa: CASSLGGGRVLSGNTIYF; cdr3_nt: TGTGCCAGCAGTTTAGGGGGGGGCAGGGTGCTCTCTGGAAACACCATATATTTT; v_call: TRBV28; d_call: -; j_call: TRBJ1-3; clone_size: -
cdr3_aa: CASSIGAGGVAFF; cdr3_nt: TGCGCCAGCAGCATTGGGGCAGGGGGCGTCGCTTTCTTT; v_call: TRBV5-1; d_call: TRBD1; j_call: TRBJ1-1; clone_size: -
cdr3_aa: CASTLDPQNEQFF; cdr3_nt: TGTGCCAGCACCTTGGATCCTCAGAATGAGCAGTTCTTC; v_call: TRBV5-6; d_call: -; j_call: TRBJ2-1; clone_size: -
cdr3_aa: CSGGQFYEQYF; cdr3_nt: TGCAGCGGTGGACAGTTCTACGAGCAGTACTTC; v_call: TRBV29-1; d_call: -; j_call: TRBJ2-7; clone_size: -
cdr3_aa: CAWMVASGNYEQYF; cdr3_nt: TGTGCCTGGATGGTGGCTAGCGGTAACTACGAGCAGTACTTC; v_call: TRBV30; d_call: TRBD2; j_call: TRBJ2-7; clone_size: once
cdr3_aa: CASSQDHRLNTEAFF; cdr3_nt: TGTGCCAGCAGCCAAGATCACAGGCTGAACACTGAAGCTTTCTTT; v_call: TRBV3-1/TRBV3-2; d_call: -; j_call: TRBJ1-1; clone_size: -
cdr3_aa: CASSVTNMNTEAFF; cdr3_nt: TGCGCCAGCAGCGTGACAAATATGAACACTGAAGCTTTCTTT; v_call: TRBV5-1; d_call: -; j_call: TRBJ1-1; clone_size: -
cdr3_aa: CASMVTSGKEQYF; cdr3_nt: TGTGCCAGTATGGTGACTAGCGGGAAGGAGCAGTACTTC; v_call: TRBV19; d_call: TRBD2; j_call: TRBJ2-7; clone_size: -
cdr3_aa: CASSLGRGNTIYF; cdr3_nt: TGTGCTAGCAGCTTAGGCCGGGGAAACACCATATATTTT; v_call: TRBV7-7; d_call: -; j_call: TRBJ1-3; clone_size: once
cdr3_aa: CASSDGTGANYGYTF; cdr3_nt: TGTGCCAGCAGCGATGGGACGGGAGCTAACTATGGCTACACCTTC; v_call: TRBV13; d_call: -; j_call: TRBJ1-2; clone_size: -
cdr3_aa: CSVRTVNYGYTF; cdr3_nt: TGCAGCGTTCGGACAGTAAACTATGGCTACACCTTC; v_call: TRBV29-1; d_call: -; j_call: TRBJ1-2; clone_size: -